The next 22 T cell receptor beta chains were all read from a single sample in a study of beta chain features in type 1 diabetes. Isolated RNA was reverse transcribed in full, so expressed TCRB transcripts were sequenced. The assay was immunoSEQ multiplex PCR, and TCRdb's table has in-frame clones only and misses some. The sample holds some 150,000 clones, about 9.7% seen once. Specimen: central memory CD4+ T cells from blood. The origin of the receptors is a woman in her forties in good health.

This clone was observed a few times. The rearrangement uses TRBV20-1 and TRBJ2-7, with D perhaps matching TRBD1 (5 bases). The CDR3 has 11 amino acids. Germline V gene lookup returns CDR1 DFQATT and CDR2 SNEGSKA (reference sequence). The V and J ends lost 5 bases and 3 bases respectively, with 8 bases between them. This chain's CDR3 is CSASQDYEQYF. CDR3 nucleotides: TGCAGTGCTTCACAGGACTACGAGCAGTACTTC.

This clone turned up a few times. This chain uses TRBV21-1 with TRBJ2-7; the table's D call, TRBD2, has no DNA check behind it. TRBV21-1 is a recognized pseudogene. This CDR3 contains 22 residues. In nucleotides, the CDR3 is TGTGCCAGCAGCAAAATATCACGTCGACTAGCGGGGGGTCAAACCAGCTCCTACGAGCAGTACTTC. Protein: CASSKISRRLAGGQTSSYEQYF.

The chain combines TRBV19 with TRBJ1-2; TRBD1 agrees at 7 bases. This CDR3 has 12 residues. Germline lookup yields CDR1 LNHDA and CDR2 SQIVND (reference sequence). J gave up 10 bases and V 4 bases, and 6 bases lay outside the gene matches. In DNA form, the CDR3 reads TGTGCCAGTAGTAAAACCGACAGGGACTACACCTTC. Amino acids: CASSKTDRDYTF.

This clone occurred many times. CDR3 residues: CASSPSQGGSGNTIYF. The CDR3 DNA is TGTGCCAGCTCACCGTCACAGGGGGGATCTGGAAACACCATATATTTT. This chain uses TRBV18 with TRBJ1-3, with 8 bases fitting TRBD1. The trim removed 3 bases at V and 1 base at J, leaving 5 bases unmatched. CDR1 is KGHSH and CDR2 is LQKENI in the germline V gene. This CDR3 spans 16 amino acids.

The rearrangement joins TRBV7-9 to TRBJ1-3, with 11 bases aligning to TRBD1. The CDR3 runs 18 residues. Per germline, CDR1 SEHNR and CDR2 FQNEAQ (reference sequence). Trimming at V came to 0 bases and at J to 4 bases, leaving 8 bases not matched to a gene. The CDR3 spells CASSLAPGQGAHGNTIYF. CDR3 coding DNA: TGTGCCAGCAGCTTAGCCCCAGGACAGGGGGCGCACGGAAACACCATATATTTT.

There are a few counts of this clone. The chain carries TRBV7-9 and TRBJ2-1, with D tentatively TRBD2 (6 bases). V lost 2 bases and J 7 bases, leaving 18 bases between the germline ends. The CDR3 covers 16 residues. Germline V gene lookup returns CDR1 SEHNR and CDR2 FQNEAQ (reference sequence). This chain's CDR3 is CASSLYLALFENEQFF. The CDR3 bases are TGTGCCAGCAGCTTATACCTAGCGCTCTTTGAGAATGAGCAGTTCTTC.

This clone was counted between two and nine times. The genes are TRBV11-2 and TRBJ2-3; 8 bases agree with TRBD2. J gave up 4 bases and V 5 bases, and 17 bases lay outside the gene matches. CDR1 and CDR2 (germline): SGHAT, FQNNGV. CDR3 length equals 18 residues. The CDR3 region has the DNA TGTGCCAGCAGCACTCGTGCGGTTCCGCAGACTAGCGCAGATACGCAGTATTTT. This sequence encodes CASSTRAVPQTSADTQYF.

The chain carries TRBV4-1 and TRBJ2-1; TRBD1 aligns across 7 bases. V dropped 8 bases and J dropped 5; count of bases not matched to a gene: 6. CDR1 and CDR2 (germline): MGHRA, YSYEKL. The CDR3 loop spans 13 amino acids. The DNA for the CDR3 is TGCGCCAGCCATAGAACAGGGGACAATGAGCAGTTCTTC. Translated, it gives CASHRTGDNEQFF.

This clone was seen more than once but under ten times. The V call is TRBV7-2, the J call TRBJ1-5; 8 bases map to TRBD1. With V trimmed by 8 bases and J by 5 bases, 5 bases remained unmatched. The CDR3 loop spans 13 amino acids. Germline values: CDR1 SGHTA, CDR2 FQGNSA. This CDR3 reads CASGYRGDQPQHF. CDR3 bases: TGTGCCAGCGGCTACAGGGGGGATCAGCCCCAGCATTTT.

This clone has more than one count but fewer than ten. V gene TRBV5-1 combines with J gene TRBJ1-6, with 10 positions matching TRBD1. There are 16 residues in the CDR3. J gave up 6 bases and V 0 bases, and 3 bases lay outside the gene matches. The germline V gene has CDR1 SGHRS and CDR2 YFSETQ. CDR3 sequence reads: CASSLGQGAPNSPLHF. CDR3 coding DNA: TGCGCCAGCAGCTTGGGACAGGGGGCTCCTAATTCACCCCTCCACTTT.

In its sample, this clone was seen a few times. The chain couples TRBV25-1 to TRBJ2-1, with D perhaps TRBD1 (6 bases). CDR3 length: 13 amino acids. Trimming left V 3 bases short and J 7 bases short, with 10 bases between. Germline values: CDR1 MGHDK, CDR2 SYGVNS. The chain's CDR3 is CASSEADRNEQFF. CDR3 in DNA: TGTGCCAGCAGTGAGGCAGACAGGAATGAGCAGTTCTTC.

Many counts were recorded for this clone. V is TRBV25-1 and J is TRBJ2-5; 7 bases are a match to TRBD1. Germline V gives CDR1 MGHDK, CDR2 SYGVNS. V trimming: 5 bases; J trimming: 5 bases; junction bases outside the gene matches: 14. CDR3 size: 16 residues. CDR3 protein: CASSPAGAGGMETQYF. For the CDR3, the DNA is TGTGCCAGCAGTCCTGCCGGGGCAGGGGGTATGGAGACCCAGTACTTC. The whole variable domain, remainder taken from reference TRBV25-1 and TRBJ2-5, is EADIYQTPRYLVIGTGKKITLECSQTMGHDKMYWYQQDPGMELHLIHYSYGVNSTEKGDLSSESTVSRIRTEHFPLTLESARPSHTSQYLCASSPAGAGGMETQYFGPGTRLLVL.

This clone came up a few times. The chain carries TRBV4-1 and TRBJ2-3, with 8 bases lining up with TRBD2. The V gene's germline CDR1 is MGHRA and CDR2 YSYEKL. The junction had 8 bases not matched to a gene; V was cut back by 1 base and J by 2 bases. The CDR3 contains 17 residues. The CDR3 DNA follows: TGCGCCAGCAGCCAAGGGGGGGGTAGCGGGATCACAGATACGCAGTATTTT. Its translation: CASSQGGGSGITDTQYF.

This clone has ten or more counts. In nucleotides, the CDR3 is TGCGCCAGCAGCTTGTCGGTGGACAATGAGCAGTTCTTC. This sequence encodes CASSLSVDNEQFF. The chain joins TRBV5-1 to TRBJ2-1; D unclear. In germline, CDR1 is SGHRS, CDR2 YFSETQ. This CDR3 spans 13 amino acids. Trimming shortened V by 1 base and J by 5 bases, and 7 bases separated the two germline ends.

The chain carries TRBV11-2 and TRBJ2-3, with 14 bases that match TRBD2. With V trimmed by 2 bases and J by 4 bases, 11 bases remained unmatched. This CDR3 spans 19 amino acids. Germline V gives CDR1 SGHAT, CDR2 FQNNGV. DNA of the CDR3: TGTGCCAGCAGCTTATGGCGAGGACTAGCGGGGGGCGAGGCAGATACGCAGTATTTT. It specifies CASSLWRGLAGGEADTQYF.

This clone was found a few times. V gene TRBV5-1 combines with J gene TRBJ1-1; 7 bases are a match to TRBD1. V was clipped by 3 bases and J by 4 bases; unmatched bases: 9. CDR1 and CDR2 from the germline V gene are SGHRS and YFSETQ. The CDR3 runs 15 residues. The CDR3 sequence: CASSSAQGYGTEAFF. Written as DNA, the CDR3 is TGCGCCAGCAGCTCGGCACAGGGGTACGGCACTGAAGCTTTCTTT.

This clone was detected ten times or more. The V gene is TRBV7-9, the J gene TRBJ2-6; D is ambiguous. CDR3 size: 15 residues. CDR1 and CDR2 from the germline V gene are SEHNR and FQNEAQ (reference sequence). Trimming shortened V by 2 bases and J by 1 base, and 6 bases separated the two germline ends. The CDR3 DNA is TGTGCCAGCAGCTTACAAATGTCTGGGGCCAACGTCCTGACTTTC. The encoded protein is CASSLQMSGANVLTF.

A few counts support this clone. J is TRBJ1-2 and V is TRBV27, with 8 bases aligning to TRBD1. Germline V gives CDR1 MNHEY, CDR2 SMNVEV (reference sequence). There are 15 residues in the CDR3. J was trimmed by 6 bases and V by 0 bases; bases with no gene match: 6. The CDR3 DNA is TGTGCCAGCAGTTTATCAGACAGGGGAGGGGATGGCTACACCTTC. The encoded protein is CASSLSDRGGDGYTF.

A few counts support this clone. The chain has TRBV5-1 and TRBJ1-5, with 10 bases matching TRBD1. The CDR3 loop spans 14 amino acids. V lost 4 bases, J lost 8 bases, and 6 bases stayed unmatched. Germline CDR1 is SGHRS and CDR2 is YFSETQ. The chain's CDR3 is CASSLTGGTEPQHF. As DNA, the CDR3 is TGCGCCAGCAGCCTGACAGGGGGCACGGAGCCCCAGCATTTT.

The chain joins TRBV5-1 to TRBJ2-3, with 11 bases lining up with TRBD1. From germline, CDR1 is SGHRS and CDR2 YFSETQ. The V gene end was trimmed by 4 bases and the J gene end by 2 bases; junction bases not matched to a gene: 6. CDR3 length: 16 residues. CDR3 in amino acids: CASSPQDRGPTDTQYF. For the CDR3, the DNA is TGCGCCAGCAGCCCCCAGGACAGGGGGCCCACAGATACGCAGTATTTT.

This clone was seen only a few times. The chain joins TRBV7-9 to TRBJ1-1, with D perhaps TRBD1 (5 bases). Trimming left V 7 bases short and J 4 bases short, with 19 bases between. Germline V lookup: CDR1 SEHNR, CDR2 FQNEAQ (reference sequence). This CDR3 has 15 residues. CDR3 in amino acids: CASTLGGARGTEAFF. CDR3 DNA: TGTGCCAGCACCCTCGGCGGGGCCCGTGGCACTGAAGCTTTCTTT.

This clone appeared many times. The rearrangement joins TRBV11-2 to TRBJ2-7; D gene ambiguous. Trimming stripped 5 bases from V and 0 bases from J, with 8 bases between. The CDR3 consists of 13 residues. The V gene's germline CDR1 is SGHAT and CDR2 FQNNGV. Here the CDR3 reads CASSLAHSYEQYF. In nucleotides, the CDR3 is TGTGCCAGCAGCCTCGCGCACTCCTACGAGCAGTACTTC.